This TCR beta chain was sequenced in a study of blood T cell repertoires in COVID-19. Study background: Nucleic acid was either cDNA or gDNA, and it came from T cells, B-cell-depleted T cells, or PBMCs.

Cohort placement rested on clinical history that participants reported themselves. CDR1 is LGHDT and CDR2 is YNNKEL in the germline V gene (reference sequence). The CDR3 is 13 amino acids. V lost 6 bases to trimming and J lost 7 bases; unmatched junction nucleotides: 5. Data came from immunoSEQ multiplex PCR; TCRdb stores just in-frame clones and leaves some out. The table records under 300,000 clones, about nine tenths of them present only once. This receptor was taken from an older woman who had recovered from COVID-19. The chain carries TRBV3-1 (or the pseudogene TRBV3-2) and TRBJ2-2; 7 bases map to TRBD2. The specimen sequenced was PBMCs or T cells enriched from blood (not recorded which). CDR3 coding DNA: TGTGCCAGCAGAGAACCGGGAGGCGGGGAGCTGTTTTTT. Residues: CASREPGGGELFF.